The 18 T cell receptor beta chains presented below share a single source sample, sequenced in a study of post-analysis software for immune sequencing data. Their cognate antigens are unknown. Points from the study as a whole: Relative to controls, patients had five TRBV segments at higher frequency, with TRBV5-6, TRBV5-1 and TRBV20-1 among these.

cDNA libraries for TCR beta contained unique molecular identifiers. Using its own MiXCR run on the PCR reads, TCRdb lists one record per CDR3 protein. The sample has about 170,000 distinct CDR3 sequences, approximately 30% seen once. The sequenced material came from blood. All receptors come from a girl aged 5-17 years with multiple sclerosis.

This clonotype has a count of ten or more. The genes are TRBV2 and TRBJ2-1; TRBD2 matches 7 bases. This CDR3 has 15 amino acids. V lost 3 bases, J lost 3 bases, and 5 bases stayed unmatched. Germline-derived CDR1 and CDR2 are SNHLY and FYNNEI. The CDR3 spells CASSDGAGNYNEQFF. The CDR3 region has the DNA TGTGCCAGCAGTGATGGAGCGGGGAACTACAATGAGCAGTTCTTC.

The sample holds many counts of this clonotype. V and J are TRBV5-1 and TRBJ2-7; D remains ambiguous. CDR1 is SGHRS and CDR2 is YFSETQ in the germline V gene. V lost 5 bases to trimming and J lost 5 bases, with 14 bases between them. The CDR3 runs 13 residues. The CDR3 DNA reads TGCGCCAGCAGTTTAGGGCCCTCGGACGAGCAGTACTTC. This sequence encodes CASSLGPSDEQYF. Full variable domain (outside the CDR3, taken from reference TRBV5-1 and TRBJ2-7): KAGVTQTPRYLIKTRGQQVTLSCSPISGHRSVSWYQQTPGQGLQFLFEYFSETQRNKGNFPGRFSGRQFSNSRSEMNVSTLELGDSALYLCASSLGPSDEQYFGPGTRLTVT.

This CDR3 is CASSLGLATSGPHEQYF. CDR3 in DNA: TGCGCCAGCAGCTTGGGCCTTGCGACTAGCGGACCCCACGAGCAGTACTTC. This sequence joins TRBV5-1 and TRBJ2-7; 9 bases map to TRBD2. Trimming cost V 0 bases and J 5 bases; bases outside gene matches: 12. This CDR3 spans 17 amino acids. Germline CDR1 is SGHRS and CDR2 is YFSETQ.

Details on this clonotype: One base away lies a much larger clone, so this may be a sequencing read error. The gene calls are TRBV3-1 and TRBJ2-5; 8 nucleotides line up with TRBD2. The germline gives CDR1 LGHDT, CDR2 YNNKEL (reference sequence). The CDR3 loop spans 15 amino acids. The V segment lost 3 bases and the J segment 11 bases; nucleotides outside the gene matches: 14. The CDR3: CASSQELADYNEQYF. DNA for the CDR3: TGTGCCAGCAGCCAGGAACTAGCGGACTACAATGAGCAGTACTTC.

In its sample, this clonotype was seen once. This chain links TRBV6-5 with TRBJ2-6; D ambiguous. The ends were cut back, 0 bases at V and 1 base at J, with 10 bases in the middle. The germline V gene encodes CDR1 MNHEY and CDR2 SVGAGI. CDR3 length: 17 amino acids. The CDR3 sequence is CASSYSNGGSGANVLTF. The CDR3 DNA sequence: TGTGCCAGCAGTTACTCGAACGGCGGTTCTGGGGCCAACGTCCTGACTTTC.

V gene TRBV20-1 combines with J gene TRBJ2-1; 10 bases are a match to TRBD2. This CDR3 contains 17 residues. V shed 3 bases, J shed 3 bases, and the junction held 11 bases outside the gene matches. The germline V gene has CDR1 DFQATT and CDR2 SNEGSKA (reference sequence). The CDR3 region has the DNA TGCAGTGCTAGTGGGCTAGCGGGAGAGCCTTTCTACAATGAGCAGTTCTTC. Its protein product is CSASGLAGEPFYNEQFF.

This clonotype appeared many times. V gene TRBV29-1 combines with J gene TRBJ2-5; the D gene could be TRBD1 or TRBD2 (6 bases each). The germline V and J ends were trimmed by 5 bases and 5 bases, with 18 bases remaining between them. This CDR3 spans 14 amino acids. CDR1 and CDR2 from the germline V gene are SQVTM and ANQGSEA. For the CDR3, the DNA is TGCAGCGTTAGGTCGGGGGCTGCAATGGAGACCCAGTACTTC. Its translation: CSVRSGAAMETQYF.

The chain joins TRBV7-6 to TRBJ2-7; D perhaps matches TRBD2 (6 bases). V lost 2 bases, J lost 0 bases, and 14 bases lay in between. CDR3 size: 16 residues. From germline, CDR1 is SGHVS and CDR2 FNYEAQ. The CDR3 sequence is CASSLNTGGTSYEQYF. For the CDR3, the DNA is TGTGCCAGCAGCTTAAACACGGGCGGGACCTCCTACGAGCAGTACTTC.

This clonotype has only a few counts. Just one base apart from a much larger clone, this may be a read error. The V gene is TRBV2, the J gene TRBJ1-5; perhaps TRBD1 as D (6 bases). Trimming pared 3 bases from V and 1 base from J, leaving 10 bases between. The CDR3 consists of 15 residues. Germline V gene data show CDR1 as SNHLY and CDR2 as FYNNEI. The CDR3 region has the DNA TGTGCCAGCAGTGATCGCACAGGGAGCAATCAGCCCCAGCATTTT. This encodes CASSDRTGSNQPQHF.

The chain couples TRBV28 to TRBJ2-7; 8 nucleotides agree with TRBD1. CDR3 length equals 14 residues. Germline CDR1 MDHEN, CDR2 SYDVKM. V gave up 7 bases and J gave up 2 bases; unmatched junction bases: 7. CDR3 nucleotides: TGTGCCAGCACAGTCGGCAGGGGGCCCTACGAGCAGTACTTC. It yields the protein CASTVGRGPYEQYF.

This clonotype came up many times. The V gene is TRBV20-1, the J gene TRBJ2-5, with 7 bases that match TRBD2. V gave up 3 bases and J gave up 1 base; unmatched junction bases: 5. Germline CDR1 and CDR2: DFQATT and SNEGSKA (reference sequence). The length of the CDR3 is 14 residues. CDR3 DNA sequence: TGCAGTGCTAGTGAATCTAGCGGCCAAGAGACCCAGTACTTC. This sequence encodes CSASESSGQETQYF.

This clonotype was detected only a few times. The chain employs TRBV28 and TRBJ1-2; D is unresolved. In germline, CDR1 is MDHEN, CDR2 SYDVKM. V dropped 7 bases and J dropped 5 bases, with 11 bases sitting between them. The CDR3 extends over 12 amino acids. The CDR3 is CASKGSSYGYTF. In DNA form, the CDR3 reads TGTGCCAGCAAGGGCAGTTCGTATGGCTACACCTTC.

The chain has TRBV7-2 and TRBJ1-6; 7 bases align to TRBD1. The CDR3 length is 15 residues. V lost 7 bases and J lost 6; bases outside the gene matches: 9. Germline V gene sequence: CDR1 SGHTA, CDR2 FQGNSA. CDR3 amino acids: CASTPGGQLNSPLHF. The CDR3 bases are TGTGCCAGCACCCCGGGGGGACAGCTTAATTCACCCCTCCACTTT.

As regards this clonotype: At one end, the junction sequence differs from germline, possibly due to a read error. This sequence joins TRBV5-1 and TRBJ1-1, with D unresolved. Germline values: CDR1 SGHRS, CDR2 YFSETQ. This CDR3 region has 13 residues. Here the CDR3 DNA reads TGCGTCAGCAGCTTGGAGGAATACACTGAAGCTTTCTTT. Translating gives CVSSLEEYTEAFF.

This clonotype was seen ten or more times. This chain links TRBV18 with TRBJ2-7; 9 positions agree with TRBD1. Trimming at V came to 3 bases and at J to 6 bases, leaving 9 bases not matched to a gene. The CDR3 is 15 residues long. Germline CDR1 is KGHSH and CDR2 is LQKENI. The CDR3 nucleotides are TGTGCCAGCTCACCCTATGGGGACAGGGCTTCCGAGCAGTACTTC. This encodes CASSPYGDRASEQYF.

This clonotype was seen more than once but under ten times. This chain joins TRBV5-1 and TRBJ2-1; TRBD1 agrees at 10 bases. After removal of 1 base from V and 9 bases from J, the junction contained 7 bases not matched to a gene. Germline V gene sequence: CDR1 SGHRS, CDR2 YFSETQ. This CDR3 comprises 15 residues. In DNA form, the CDR3 reads TGCGCCAGCAGCTTGTCCGGGACAGGGGAACTTGAGCAGTTCTTC. As protein: CASSLSGTGELEQFF.

The chain couples TRBV6-1 to TRBJ1-1; no reliable D call. Germline V lookup: CDR1 MNHNS, CDR2 SASEGT. This CDR3 is built from 12 residues. The V gene lost 6 bases and the J gene lost 4 bases, with 9 bases spanning the gap. CDR3 in DNA: TGTGCCAGCAGGTATCTGGCCACTGAAGCTTTCTTT. This translates into CASRYLATEAFF.

This clonotype occurred many times. The chain employs TRBV5-1 and TRBJ2-3, with D possibly being TRBD2 (6 bases). V was shortened by 0 bases and J by 0 bases, with 8 bases between the two germline ends. Germline CDR1 is SGHRS and CDR2 is YFSETQ. This CDR3 region has 15 residues. The CDR3 region is CASSLDGRSTDTQYF. CDR3 coding DNA: TGCGCCAGCAGCTTGGACGGGAGAAGCACAGATACGCAGTATTTT.